The rows below give T cell receptor beta chains drawn from one sample of a study of shared clonotypes between healthy human individuals. Assay: immunoSEQ multiplex PCR; the TCRdb copy retains only in-frame clones and omits some. The profile shows 950,000 to 1,100,000 clones, about four fifths of them singletons. The specimen was memory CD4+ T cells from PBMCs. The source is a man between 18 and 35 years old in good health. Some clones in this sample may be carry-over from other donors' samples. Both conserved end residues are trimmed from each CDR3. A D gene is named only where the DNA matches it firmly.

>.|TRBV7-9
ASSLAGRSYEQY
>.|TRBV9
ASSPLSGTDTQY
>.|TRBV5-1
ASSLAASTQETQY
>.|TRBV7-3
ASSPQKCEETQY
>TRBD2|TRBV27
ASTLRGGAYHEQY
>.|TRBV5-1
ASSLGQGVSPLH
>TRBD2|TRBV7-9
ASSQSGSATDTQY
>TRBD2|TRBV10-3
AISGMGGRARTDTQY
>.|TRBV28
ASNAGLETQY
>.|TRBV7-8
ASSLRGGGYGYT
>TRBD2|TRBV7-3
ASSFTSGRAGEQY
>.|TRBV5-1
ASSLEEGPTKKLF
>.|TRBV5-1
ASSQGSTDTQY